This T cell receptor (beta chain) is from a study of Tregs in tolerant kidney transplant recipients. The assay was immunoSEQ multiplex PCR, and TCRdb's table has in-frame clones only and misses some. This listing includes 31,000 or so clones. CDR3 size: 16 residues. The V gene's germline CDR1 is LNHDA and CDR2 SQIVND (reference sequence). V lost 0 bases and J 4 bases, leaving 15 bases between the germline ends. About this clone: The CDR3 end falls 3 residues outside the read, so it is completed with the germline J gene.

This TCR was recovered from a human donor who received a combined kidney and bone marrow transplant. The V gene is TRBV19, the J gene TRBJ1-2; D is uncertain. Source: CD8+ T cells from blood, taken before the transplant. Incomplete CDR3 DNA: TGTGCCAGTAGTATAGATTACGCGGAATACCTCTATGGC. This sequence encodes CASSIDYAEYLYG. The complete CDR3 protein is CASSIDYAEYLYGYTF. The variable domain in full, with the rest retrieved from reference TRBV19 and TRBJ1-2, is DGGITQSPKYLFRKEGQNVTLSCEQNLNHDAMYWYRQDPGQGLRLIYYSQIVNDFQKGDIAEGYSVSREKKESFPLTVTSAQKNPTAFYLCASSIDYAEYLYGYTFGSGTRLTVV.